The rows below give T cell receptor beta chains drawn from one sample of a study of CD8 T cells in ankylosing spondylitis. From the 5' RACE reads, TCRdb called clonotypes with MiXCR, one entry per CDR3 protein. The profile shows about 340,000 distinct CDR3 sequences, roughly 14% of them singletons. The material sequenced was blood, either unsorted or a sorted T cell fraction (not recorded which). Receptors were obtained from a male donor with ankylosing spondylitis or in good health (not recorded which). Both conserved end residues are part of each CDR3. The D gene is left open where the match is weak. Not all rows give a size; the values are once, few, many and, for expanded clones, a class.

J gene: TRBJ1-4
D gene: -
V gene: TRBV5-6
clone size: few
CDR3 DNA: TGTGCCAGCAGCCGGAACCGGGAAAAACTGTTTTTT
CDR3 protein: CASSRNREKLFF

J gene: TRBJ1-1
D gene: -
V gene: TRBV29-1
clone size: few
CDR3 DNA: TGCAGCGGCACCCGAGGGGGGTTGAACACTGAAGCTTTCTTT
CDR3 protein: CSGTRGGLNTEAFF

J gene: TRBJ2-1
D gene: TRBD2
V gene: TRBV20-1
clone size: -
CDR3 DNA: TGCAGTTCACTCCGGGGCGGGAGGGAGCAGTTCTTC
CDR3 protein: CSSLRGGREQFF

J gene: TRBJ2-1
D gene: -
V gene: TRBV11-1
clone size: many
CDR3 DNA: TGTGCCAGCAGCCGCCCTAGTTATGAGCAGTTCTTC
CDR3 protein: CASSRPSYEQFF

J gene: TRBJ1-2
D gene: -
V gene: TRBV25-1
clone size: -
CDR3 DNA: TGTGCCAGCTCTAAGGGGGGAGAGCACTATGGCTACACCTTC
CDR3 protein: CASSKGGEHYGYTF

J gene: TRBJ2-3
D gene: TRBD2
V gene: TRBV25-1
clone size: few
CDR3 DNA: TGTGCCAGTCGGCAACTAGCGGGAGGAACGGATACGCAGTATTTT
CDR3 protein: CASRQLAGGTDTQYF

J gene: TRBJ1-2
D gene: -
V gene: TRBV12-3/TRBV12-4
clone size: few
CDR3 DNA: TGTGCCAGCAGTTTAGCGACGGGCGGCTACACCTTC
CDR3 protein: CASSLATGGYTF

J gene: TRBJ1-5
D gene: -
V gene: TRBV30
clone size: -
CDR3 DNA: TGTGCCTGGAGTGTAAGGGGCAGGGGCGGGGGTCAGCCCCAGCATTTT
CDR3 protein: CAWSVRGRGGGQPQHF

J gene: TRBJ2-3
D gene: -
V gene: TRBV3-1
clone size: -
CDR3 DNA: TGTGCCAGCAGCCAAGATCCTATGTCTGCAGATACGCAGTATTTT
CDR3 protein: CASSQDPMSADTQYF

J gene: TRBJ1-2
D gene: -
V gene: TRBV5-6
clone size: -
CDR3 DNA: TGTGCCAGCAGCTCTTTGGGGGAGGATGGCTACACCTTC
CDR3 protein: CASSSLGEDGYTF